This T cell receptor (beta chain) was recovered during a study of blood T cell repertoires in COVID-19. Study in general: Specimens from acute and convalescent COVID-19 originated in the United States, Italy and Spain.

Germline V gives CDR1 MNHEY, CDR2 SVGEGT. The CDR3 spans 15 residues. Trimming took 6 bases from V and 1 from J, leaving 15 bases between them. In the original analysis: Amplification of reference gene primers provided the estimated nucleated cell counts. This table comes from immunoSEQ multiplex PCR, and its TCRdb copy is limited to in-frame clones, with some not included. V and J calls plus clone size are reproduced from that table; the DNA served to infer D and trimming. This table has roughly 43,000 clones, more than 75% appearing once. Sequenced: peripheral blood. The chain carries TRBV6-2 or TRBV6-3 and TRBJ1-1, with D hard to call. The source is a human donor in a cohort sampled during active COVID-19. CDR3 in amino acids: CASSPSVEGNTEAFF. The DNA of the CDR3 is TGTGCCAGCAGCCCCTCAGTGGAGGGGAACACTGAAGCTTTCTTT.